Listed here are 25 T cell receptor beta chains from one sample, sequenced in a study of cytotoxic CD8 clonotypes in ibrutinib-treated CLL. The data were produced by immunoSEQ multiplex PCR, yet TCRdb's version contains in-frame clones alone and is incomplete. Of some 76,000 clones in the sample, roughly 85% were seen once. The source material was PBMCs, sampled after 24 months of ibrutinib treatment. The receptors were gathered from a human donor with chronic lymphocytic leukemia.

The CDR3 reads CASSLSGSAYNEQFF. In DNA, the CDR3 is TGTGCCAGCAGCCTTAGCGGGAGTGCCTACAATGAGCAGTTCTTC. The chain links TRBV2 to TRBJ2-1; TRBD2 agrees at 9 bases. The J segment lost 2 bases and the V segment lost 6 bases, leaving 5 bases of the junction unmatched. CDR3 length: 15 residues. The germline CDR1 and CDR2 sequences are SNHLY and FYNNEI.

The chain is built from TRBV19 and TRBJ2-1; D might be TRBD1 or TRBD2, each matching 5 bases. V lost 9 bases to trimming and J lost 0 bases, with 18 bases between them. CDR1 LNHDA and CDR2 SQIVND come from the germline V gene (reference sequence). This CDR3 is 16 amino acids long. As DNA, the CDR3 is TGTGCCAGACAACCAGATTCAGGGAGCTCCTACAATGAGCAGTTCTTC. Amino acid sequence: CARQPDSGSSYNEQFF.

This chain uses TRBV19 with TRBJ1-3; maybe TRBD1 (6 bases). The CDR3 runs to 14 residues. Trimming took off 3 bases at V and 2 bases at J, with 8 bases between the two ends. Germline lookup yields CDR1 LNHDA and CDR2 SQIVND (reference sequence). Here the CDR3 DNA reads TGTGCCAGTAGTATGAGGGGGACTGGAAACACCATATATTTT. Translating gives CASSMRGTGNTIYF.

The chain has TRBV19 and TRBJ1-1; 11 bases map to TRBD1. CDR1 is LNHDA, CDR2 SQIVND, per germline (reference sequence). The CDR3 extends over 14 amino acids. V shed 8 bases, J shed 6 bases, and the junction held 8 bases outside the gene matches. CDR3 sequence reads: CASSPGQGVAEAFF. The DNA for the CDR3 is TGTGCCAGTTCACCGGGACAGGGGGTCGCTGAAGCTTTCTTT.

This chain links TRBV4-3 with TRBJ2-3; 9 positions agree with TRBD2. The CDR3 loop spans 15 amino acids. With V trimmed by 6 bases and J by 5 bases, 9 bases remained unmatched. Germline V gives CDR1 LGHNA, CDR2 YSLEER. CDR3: CASRRAGGPGDTQYF. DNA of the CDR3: TGCGCCAGCAGGCGGGCGGGAGGGCCGGGAGATACGCAGTATTTT.

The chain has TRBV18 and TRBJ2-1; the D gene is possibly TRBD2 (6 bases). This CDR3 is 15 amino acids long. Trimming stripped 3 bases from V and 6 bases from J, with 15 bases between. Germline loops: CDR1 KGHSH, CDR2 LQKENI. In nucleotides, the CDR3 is TGTGCCAGCTCACCGACTGGGGACTCGGGCAATGAGCAGTTCTTC. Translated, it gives CASSPTGDSGNEQFF.

Written as DNA, the CDR3 is TGTGCCATCAGTTCAGGGACGCAAGAGACCCAGTACTTC. Translated, it gives CAISSGTQETQYF. V is TRBV10-3 and J is TRBJ2-5; perhaps D is TRBD1 or TRBD2 (5 bases each). Germline V gene data show CDR1 as ENHRY and CDR2 as SYGVKD. The CDR3 has 13 amino acids. Trimming left V 5 bases short and J 2 bases short, with 9 bases between.

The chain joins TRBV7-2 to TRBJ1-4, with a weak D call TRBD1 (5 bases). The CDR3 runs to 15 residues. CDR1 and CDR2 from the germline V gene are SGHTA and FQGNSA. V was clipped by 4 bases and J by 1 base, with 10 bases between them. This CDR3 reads CASSSGGGTNEKLFF. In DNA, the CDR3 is TGTGCCAGCAGCTCGGGGGGTGGAACTAATGAAAAACTGTTTTTT.

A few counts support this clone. The CDR3 loop is CASSQEAGGDYGYTF. The CDR3 region has the DNA TGCGCCAGCAGCCAAGAGGCAGGAGGGGACTATGGCTACACCTTC. The V gene is TRBV4-3, the J gene TRBJ1-2; TRBD1 might be the D (5 bases). Germline CDR1 and CDR2: LGHNA and YSLEER. This CDR3 comprises 15 residues. Between the trimmed V and J ends, which lost 0 bases and 3 bases, there was a span of 11 bases.

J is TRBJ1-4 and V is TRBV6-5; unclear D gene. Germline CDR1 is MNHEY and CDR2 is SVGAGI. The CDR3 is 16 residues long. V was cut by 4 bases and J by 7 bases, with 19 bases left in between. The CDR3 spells CASSSRAPPWSEKLFF. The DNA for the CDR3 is TGTGCCAGCAGTTCTCGGGCTCCCCCCTGGAGTGAAAAACTGTTTTTT.

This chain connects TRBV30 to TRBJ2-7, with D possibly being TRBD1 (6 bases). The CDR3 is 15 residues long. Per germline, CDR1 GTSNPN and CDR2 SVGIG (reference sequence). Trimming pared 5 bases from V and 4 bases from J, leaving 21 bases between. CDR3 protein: CAWDRGQSLGYEQYF. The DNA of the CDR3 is TGTGCCTGGGACCGAGGACAGTCCTTAGGGTACGAGCAGTACTTC.

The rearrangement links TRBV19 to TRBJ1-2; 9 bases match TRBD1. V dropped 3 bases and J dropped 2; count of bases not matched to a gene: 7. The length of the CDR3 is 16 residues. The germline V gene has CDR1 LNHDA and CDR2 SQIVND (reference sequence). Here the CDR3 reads CASSISTGTGNYGYTF. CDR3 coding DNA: TGTGCCAGTAGTATCTCAACCGGGACAGGGAACTATGGCTACACCTTC.

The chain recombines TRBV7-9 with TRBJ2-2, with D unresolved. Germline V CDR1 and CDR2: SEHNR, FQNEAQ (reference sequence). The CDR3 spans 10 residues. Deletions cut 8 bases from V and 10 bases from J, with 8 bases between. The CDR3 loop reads CASGEVELFF. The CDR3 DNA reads TGTGCCAGCGGCGAAGTGGAGCTGTTTTTT.

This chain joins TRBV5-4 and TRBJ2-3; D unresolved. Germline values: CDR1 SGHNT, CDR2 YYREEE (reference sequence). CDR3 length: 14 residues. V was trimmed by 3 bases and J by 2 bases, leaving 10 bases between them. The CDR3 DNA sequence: TGTGCCAGCAGCTCGAAAACCTCCACAGATACGCAGTATTTT. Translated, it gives CASSSKTSTDTQYF.

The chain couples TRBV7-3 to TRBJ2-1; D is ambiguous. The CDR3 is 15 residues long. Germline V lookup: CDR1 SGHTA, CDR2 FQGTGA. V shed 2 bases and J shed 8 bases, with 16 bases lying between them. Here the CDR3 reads CASSLSRVGFDEQFF. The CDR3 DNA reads TGTGCCAGCAGCTTATCTAGGGTTGGGTTTGATGAGCAGTTCTTC.

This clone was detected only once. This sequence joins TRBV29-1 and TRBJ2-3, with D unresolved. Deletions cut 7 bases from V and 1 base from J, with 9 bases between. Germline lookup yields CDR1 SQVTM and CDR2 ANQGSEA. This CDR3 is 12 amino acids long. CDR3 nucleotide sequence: TGCAGCGGTCAGACTCGCACAGATACGCAGTATTTT. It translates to CSGQTRTDTQYF.

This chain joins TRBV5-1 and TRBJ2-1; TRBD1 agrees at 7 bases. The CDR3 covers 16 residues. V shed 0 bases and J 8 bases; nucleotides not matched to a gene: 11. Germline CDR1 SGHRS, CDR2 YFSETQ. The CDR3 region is CASSLVPRQGSDEQFF. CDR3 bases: TGCGCCAGCAGCTTGGTTCCGAGACAGGGAAGTGATGAGCAGTTCTTC.

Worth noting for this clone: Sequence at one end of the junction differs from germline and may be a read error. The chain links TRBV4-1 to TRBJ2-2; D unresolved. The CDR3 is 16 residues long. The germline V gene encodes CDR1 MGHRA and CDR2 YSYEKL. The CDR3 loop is CASGQVGGVNTGELFF. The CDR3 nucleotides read TGCGCCAGCGGCCAGGTGGGCGGCGTAAACACCGGGGAGCTGTTTTTT.

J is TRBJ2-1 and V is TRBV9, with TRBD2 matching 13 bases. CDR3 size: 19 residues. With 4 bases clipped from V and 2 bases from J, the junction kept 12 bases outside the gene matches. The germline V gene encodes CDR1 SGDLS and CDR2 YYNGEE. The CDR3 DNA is TGTGCCAGCAGCTTGCGACCCGGACTAGCGGGAGTCCCCTACAATGAGCAGTTCTTC. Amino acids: CASSLRPGLAGVPYNEQFF.

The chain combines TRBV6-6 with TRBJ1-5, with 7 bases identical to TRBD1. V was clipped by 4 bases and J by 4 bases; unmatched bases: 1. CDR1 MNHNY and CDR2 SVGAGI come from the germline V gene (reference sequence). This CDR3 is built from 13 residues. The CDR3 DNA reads TGTGCCAGCAGTTTGGACAGGAATCAGCCCCAGCATTTT. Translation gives CASSLDRNQPQHF.

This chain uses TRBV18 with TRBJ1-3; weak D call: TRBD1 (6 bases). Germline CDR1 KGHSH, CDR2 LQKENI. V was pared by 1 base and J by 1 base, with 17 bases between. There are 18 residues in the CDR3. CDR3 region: CASSPLNQGPTSGNTIYF. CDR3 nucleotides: TGTGCCAGCTCACCACTAAACCAGGGGCCCACGTCTGGAAACACCATATATTTT.

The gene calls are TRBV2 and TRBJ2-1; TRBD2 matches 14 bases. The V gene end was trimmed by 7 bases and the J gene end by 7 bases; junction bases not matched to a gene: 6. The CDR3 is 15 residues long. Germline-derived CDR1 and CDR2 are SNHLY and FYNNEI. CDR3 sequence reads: CASKGTSGSGNEQFF. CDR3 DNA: TGTGCCAGCAAGGGGACTAGCGGGAGCGGGAATGAGCAGTTCTTC.

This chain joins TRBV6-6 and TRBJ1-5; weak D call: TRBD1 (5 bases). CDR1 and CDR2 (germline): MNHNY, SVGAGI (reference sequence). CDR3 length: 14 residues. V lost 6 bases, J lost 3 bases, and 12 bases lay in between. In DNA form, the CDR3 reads TGTGCCAGCAGAAAGGACACTAACAATCAGCCCCAGCATTTT. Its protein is CASRKDTNNQPQHF.

CDR3 protein: CASSNTGILAYEQYF. The CDR3, as DNA: TGTGCCAGCAGCAATACAGGGATTCTGGCCTACGAGCAGTACTTC. The genes are TRBV6-1 and TRBJ2-7, with D perhaps TRBD1 (6 bases). V dropped 6 bases and J dropped 2 bases, with 17 bases sitting between them. CDR1 and CDR2 from the germline V gene are MNHNS and SASEGT. The CDR3 contains 15 residues.

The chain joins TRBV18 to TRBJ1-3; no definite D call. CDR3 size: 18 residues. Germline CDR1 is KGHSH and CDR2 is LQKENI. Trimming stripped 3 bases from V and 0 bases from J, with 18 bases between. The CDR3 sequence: CASSPLGPTPNSGNTIYF. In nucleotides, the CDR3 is TGTGCCAGCTCACCTCTAGGACCGACCCCGAACTCTGGAAACACCATATATTTT.